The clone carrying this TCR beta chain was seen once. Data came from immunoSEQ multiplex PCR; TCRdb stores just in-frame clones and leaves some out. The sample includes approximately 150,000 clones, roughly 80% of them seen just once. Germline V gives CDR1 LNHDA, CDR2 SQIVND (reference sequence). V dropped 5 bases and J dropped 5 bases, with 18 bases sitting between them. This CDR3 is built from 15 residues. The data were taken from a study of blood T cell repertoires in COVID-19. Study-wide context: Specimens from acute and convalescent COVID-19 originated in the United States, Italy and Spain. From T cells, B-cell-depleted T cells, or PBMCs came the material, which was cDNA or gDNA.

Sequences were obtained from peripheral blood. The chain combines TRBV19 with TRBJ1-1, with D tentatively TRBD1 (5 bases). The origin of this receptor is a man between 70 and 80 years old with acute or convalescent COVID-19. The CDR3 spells CASSRLSGPGTEAFF. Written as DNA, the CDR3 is TGTGCCAGTAGTCGCTTATCCGGCCCAGGGACTGAAGCTTTCTTT.